Listed here is a single T cell receptor (beta chain). What it binds is unknown. This specimen comes from a study of shared clonotypes between healthy human individuals. Overall study findings and caveats: With few donors, the genetic and exposure-history diversity represented was limited.

This CDR3 comprises 16 residues. Per germline, CDR1 MGHRA and CDR2 YSYEKL. Trimming removed 1 base from V and 3 bases from J, with 16 bases in between. Sequencing was performed with immunoSEQ multiplex PCR; in TCRdb, only in-frame clones are kept and a portion is missing. The sample records around 700,000 clones, about three quarters being singletons. The authors divided CD4+ cells into CD45RA+ naive and CD45RA-negative memory subsets. The chain recombines TRBV4-1 with TRBJ2-7; no clear D. Material: memory CD4+ T cells sorted from blood. The subset was: CD45RA-negative fraction. The origin of this receptor is a woman aged 25-40 years in good health. CDR3: CASSQGVVADSYEQYF. The CDR3 nucleotides are TGCGCCAGCAGCCAAGGTGTGGTGGCGGATAGCTACGAGCAGTACTTC.